These 27 T cell receptor beta chains originate from one sample sequenced in a study of type 1 and type 2 diabetes patients. PCR was run on genomic DNA. The TCR beta CDR3 region was amplified using 30 forward and 13 reverse primers. Via MiXCR, TCRdb re-called the multiplex PCR reads, giving one row per CDR3 protein. The top ten clones hold about an eighth of a sample with some 250,000 distinct CDR3 sequences, roughly 50% of them seen once. Sequencing used peripheral blood mononuclear cells (PBMCs). The receptors shown here come from a man aged 18 to 30 with type 2 diabetes.

The chain carries TRBV11-2 and TRBJ2-7, with 8 nucleotides matching TRBD1. The CDR3 contains 15 residues. J gave up 2 bases and V 1 base, and 4 bases lay outside the gene matches. CDR1 is SGHAT, CDR2 FQNNGV, per germline. The CDR3 sequence is CASSLAQGAPYEQYF. CDR3 in DNA: TGTGCCAGCAGCTTAGCCCAGGGGGCACCCTACGAGCAGTACTTC.

CDR3 amino acids: CASRGGLVNQPQHF. CDR3 bases: TGTGCCAGCAGAGGAGGACTGGTGAATCAGCCCCAGCATTTT. This chain links TRBV28 with TRBJ1-5; D is uncertain. The V end lost 6 bases, the J end lost 4 bases, and 13 bases lay between the germline ends. The V gene's germline CDR1 is MDHEN and CDR2 SYDVKM. The CDR3 has 14 residues.

The chain couples TRBV27 to TRBJ1-6; a possible D gene is TRBD1 (5 bases). Germline CDR1 MNHEY, CDR2 SMNVEV (reference sequence). V lost 4 bases and J 11 bases, leaving 12 bases between the germline ends. The CDR3 spans 13 residues. The CDR3 DNA follows: TGTGCCAGCAGTTGGGGCCGCGGGGCACCCCTCCACTTT. It yields the protein CASSWGRGAPLHF.

This clonotype was seen more than once but under ten times. This chain links TRBV19 with TRBJ2-5; TRBD1 matches at 12 bases. V trimming: 5 bases; J trimming: 5 bases; junction bases outside the gene matches: 9. In germline, CDR1 is LNHDA, CDR2 SQIVND (reference sequence). This CDR3 spans 16 amino acids. The CDR3 reads CASSATGTGGAETQYF. The CDR3 nucleotides read TGTGCCAGTAGTGCCACCGGGACAGGGGGCGCGGAGACCCAGTACTTC.

This clonotype was counted a few times. This rearrangement joins TRBV6-5 to TRBJ2-7, with D hard to call. Trimming cost V 5 bases and J 0 bases, with 14 bases left between them. This CDR3 contains 15 residues. From germline, CDR1 is MNHEY and CDR2 SVGAGI. In DNA, the CDR3 is TGTGCCAGCAGTGAAGGTCAGTGGAGCTCCTACGAGCAGTACTTC. Translated, it gives CASSEGQWSSYEQYF.

This clonotype occurred a few times. The rearrangement uses TRBV7-2 and TRBJ2-3, with D unclear. CDR1 is SGHTA and CDR2 is FQGNSA in the germline V gene. Trimming removed 5 bases at V and 5 bases at J, with 11 bases between. This CDR3 contains 13 residues. CDR3 DNA sequence: TGTGCCAGCAGCCGGACCCACGGAGATACGCAGTATTTT. Protein: CASSRTHGDTQYF. The full variable domain, with the rest looked up from reference TRBV7-2 and TRBJ2-3, is GAGVSQSPSNKVTEKGKDVELRCDPISGHTALYWYRQSLGQGLEFLIYFQGNSAPDKSGLPSDRFSAERTGGSVSTLTIQRTQQEDSAVYLCASSRTHGDTQYFGPGTRLTVL.

V usage is TRBV4-1 and J usage is TRBJ2-3; D may be TRBD1 or TRBD2 (6 bases each). V gave up 6 bases and J gave up 10 bases, with 17 bases separating them. The CDR3 covers 13 residues. Germline loops: CDR1 MGHRA, CDR2 YSYEKL. The CDR3 nucleotides are TGCGCCAGCAGACCTACAGGAGGGGGAGCGCAGTATTTT. As protein: CASRPTGGGAQYF.

This rearrangement joins TRBV7-2 to TRBJ2-5, with 10 nucleotides matching TRBD2. The closer fit of TRBJ2-7 to the DNA end suggests the J call may be wrong. CDR3 size: 16 residues. Germline V gives CDR1 SGHTA, CDR2 FQGNSA. The CDR3, as DNA: TGTGCCAGCAGCTTAGATGGTCCTAGCGGGGGTACCGAGCAGTACTTC. Translated: CASSLDGPSGGTEQYF.

In its sample, this clonotype was seen once. The chain combines TRBV18 with TRBJ1-6; unclear D gene. V dropped 3 bases and J dropped 10 bases, with 10 bases sitting between them. CDR1 KGHSH and CDR2 LQKENI come from the germline V gene. The CDR3 has 13 amino acids. DNA for the CDR3: TGTGCCAGCTCACCGCTACAGACATCACCCCTCCACTTT. Its protein is CASSPLQTSPLHF.

With regard to this clonotype: A read error is possible here, since a much larger clone lies one base away. This chain uses TRBV2 with TRBJ2-7; D unclear. Germline CDR1 and CDR2: SNHLY and FYNNEI. V lost 3 bases and J 0 bases, leaving 9 bases between the germline ends. The CDR3 has 14 residues. CDR3 region: CASSDVGSSYEQYF. Written as DNA, the CDR3 is TGTGCCAGCAGTGATGTGGGAAGCTCCTACGAGCAGTACTTC. The full variable domain, with the rest looked up from reference TRBV2 and TRBJ2-7, is EPEVTQTPSHQVTQMGQEVILRCVPISNHLYFYWYRQILGQKVEFLVSFYNNEISEKSEIFDDQFSVERPDGSNFTLKIRSTKLEDSAMYFCASSDVGSSYEQYFGPGTRLTVT.

The J gene is TRBJ2-2, the V gene TRBV15; D unresolved. The CDR3 is 14 residues long. Germline CDR1 LNHNV, CDR2 YYDKDF (reference sequence). Trimming removed 10 bases from V and 1 base from J, with 13 bases in between. The CDR3 loop is CASISHGNTGELFF. The CDR3 DNA sequence: TGTGCCAGCATTTCACACGGGAACACCGGGGAGCTGTTTTTT.

This clonotype occurred a few times. The chain joins TRBV30 to TRBJ2-7; D is perhaps TRBD1 (5 bases). This CDR3 is 15 amino acids long. V lost 0 bases, J lost 0 bases, and 12 bases lay in between. The germline gives CDR1 GTSNPN, CDR2 SVGIG (reference sequence). The CDR3 protein is CAWSVGDRTSYEQYF. CDR3 DNA: TGTGCCTGGAGTGTCGGAGACAGAACCTCCTACGAGCAGTACTTC. Looking up the rest from reference TRBV30 and TRBJ2-7 gives the full variable domain: SQTIHQWPATLVQPVGSPLSLECTVEGTSNPNLYWYRQAAGRGLQLLFYSVGIGQISSEVPQNLSASRPQDRQFILSSKKLLLSDSGFYLCAWSVGDRTSYEQYFGPGTRLTVT.

This clonotype was observed a few times. The V and J genes are TRBV10-3 and TRBJ1-1, with D possibly being TRBD1 (5 bases). This CDR3 has 14 amino acids. Looked up from germline, CDR1 is ENHRY and CDR2 is SYGVKD. V was pared by 1 base and J by 0 bases, with 6 bases between. DNA of the CDR3: TGTGCCATCAGTGAGTTGGACATGAACACTGAAGCTTTCTTT. It yields the protein CAISELDMNTEAFF.

The rearrangement joins TRBV6-2 or TRBV6-3 to TRBJ1-1; no firm D call. Germline assignment: CDR1 MNHEY and CDR2 SVGEGT. The CDR3 covers 14 residues. Trimming shortened V by 3 bases and J by 1 base, and 9 bases separated the two germline ends. CDR3 sequence: CASSYRRQNTEAFF. CDR3 nucleotides: TGTGCCAGCAGTTATAGGAGACAGAACACTGAAGCTTTCTTT.

This clonotype has just a few counts. The chain employs TRBV2 and TRBJ2-5, with 13 bases identical to TRBD2. Germline CDR1 and CDR2: SNHLY and FYNNEI. Germline trimming cut 0 bases from V and 6 bases from J; bases unmatched to any gene: 7. This CDR3 region has 17 residues. CDR3 protein: CASSEAGWTSGRKTQYF. In DNA form, the CDR3 reads TGTGCCAGCAGTGAAGCTGGGTGGACTAGCGGGAGAAAGACCCAGTACTTC.

The V and J genes are TRBV27 and TRBJ1-1; D is possibly TRBD1 (6 bases). The CDR3 is made up of 15 amino acids. The V gene's germline CDR1 is MNHEY and CDR2 SMNVEV (reference sequence). Trimming shortened V by 6 bases and J by 3 bases, and 17 bases separated the two germline ends. CDR3 sequence (DNA): TGTGCCAGCAGATCTATCCAAGACAGGTACACTGAAGCTTTCTTT. Its protein is CASRSIQDRYTEAFF.

In the case of this clonotype: A read error may be the cause here, since a much bigger clone is one base away. V gene TRBV27 combines with J gene TRBJ1-2; D ambiguous. V dropped 8 bases and J dropped 4 bases, with 8 bases sitting between them. This CDR3 has 11 amino acids. Germline loops: CDR1 MNHEY, CDR2 SMNVEV (reference sequence). CDR3 DNA: TGTGCCAGCGGGGAGGGCTATGGCTACACCTTC. Translating it yields CASGEGYGYTF.

There are many counts of this clonotype. The chain employs TRBV2 and TRBJ1-1; D call uncertain. Trimming pared 8 bases from V and 3 bases from J, leaving 7 bases between. The CDR3 consists of 11 residues. Germline lookup yields CDR1 SNHLY and CDR2 FYNNEI. The DNA for the CDR3 is TGTGCCAGCGTTCGGGACACTGAAGCTTTCTTT. Translating it yields CASVRDTEAFF. The full variable domain, completed using reference TRBV2 and TRBJ1-1, is EPEVTQTPSHQVTQMGQEVILRCVPISNHLYFYWYRQILGQKVEFLVSFYNNEISEKSEIFDDQFSVERPDGSNFTLKIRSTKLEDSAMYFCASVRDTEAFFGQGTRLTVV.

This rearrangement joins TRBV5-6 to TRBJ2-1, with D tentatively TRBD1 or TRBD2 (6 bases each). This CDR3 comprises 14 residues. The V end lost 0 bases, the J end lost 7 bases, and 11 bases lay between the germline ends. Germline V CDR1 and CDR2: SGHDT, YYEEEE. This CDR3 is CASSLDGGLNEQFF. The CDR3 nucleotides read TGTGCCAGCAGCTTGGATGGGGGGCTTAATGAGCAGTTCTTC.

This clonotype came up once. In DNA, the CDR3 is TGTGCCAGCAGTTCAGTCCCTGGAAACACCATATATTTT. This encodes CASSSVPGNTIYF. The chain combines TRBV14 with TRBJ1-3, with unresolved D. Germline V lookup: CDR1 SGHDN, CDR2 FVKESK. The V and J ends lost 6 bases and 2 bases respectively, with 8 bases between them. This CDR3 is 13 amino acids long.

This clonotype is categorized as medium-sized (0.01 to 0.1%). This rearrangement joins TRBV25-1 to TRBJ2-7, with unresolved D. Trimming shortened V by 3 bases and J by 5 bases, and 2 bases separated the two germline ends. Per the germline V gene, CDR1 is MGHDK and CDR2 is SYGVNS. The CDR3 sequence is 10 residues long. CDR3 nucleotides: TGTGCCAGCAGTGATAACGAGCAGTACTTC. Amino acid sequence: CASSDNEQYF.

The V gene is TRBV29-1, the J gene TRBJ2-3; D possibly corresponds to TRBD1 (5 bases). Germline V CDR1 and CDR2: SQVTM, ANQGSEA. The ends were cut back, 4 bases at V and 0 bases at J, with 14 bases in the middle. The CDR3 loop spans 15 amino acids. DNA of the CDR3: TGCAGCGTTGTAAGGGGATCCGCGAGCACAGATACGCAGTATTTT. This gives the protein CSVVRGSASTDTQYF.

J is TRBJ1-2 and V is TRBV4-3; D uncertain. Germline loops: CDR1 LGHNA, CDR2 YSLEER. This CDR3 region has 16 residues. Trimming took 0 bases from V and 5 from J, leaving 16 bases between them. CDR3 residues: CASSQDLSGLGYGYTF. CDR3 in DNA: TGCGCCAGCAGCCAAGATCTGAGCGGGTTAGGGTATGGCTACACCTTC.

This clonotype was picked up many times. V is TRBV2 and J is TRBJ1-2; tentative D call: TRBD1 (6 bases). V gave up 7 bases and J gave up 8 bases, with 11 bases separating them. Germline loops: CDR1 SNHLY, CDR2 FYNNEI. This CDR3 region has 11 residues. The CDR3 reads CASNRVGGYTF. The CDR3 DNA follows: TGTGCCAGCAACAGGGTTGGAGGCTACACCTTC. The full variable domain, in which reference TRBV2 and TRBJ1-2 provide the parts outside the CDR3, is EPEVTQTPSHQVTQMGQEVILRCVPISNHLYFYWYRQILGQKVEFLVSFYNNEISEKSEIFDDQFSVERPDGSNFTLKIRSTKLEDSAMYFCASNRVGGYTFGSGTRLTVV.

The table lists this clonotype with many counts. V is TRBV20-1 and J is TRBJ1-1; 7 bases are shared with TRBD1. V was clipped by 5 bases and J by 9 bases; unmatched bases: 9. CDR1 and CDR2 (germline): DFQATT, SNEGSKA (reference sequence). The CDR3 is made up of 12 amino acids. The CDR3 loop is CSAPDRVGKAFF. As DNA, the CDR3 is TGCAGTGCTCCCGACAGGGTTGGGAAAGCTTTCTTT.

The rearrangement links TRBV27 to TRBJ1-1; D is unclear. Between the trimmed V and J ends, which lost 7 bases and 0 bases, there was a span of 15 bases. CDR3 length: 15 residues. Germline V gene lookup returns CDR1 MNHEY and CDR2 SMNVEV (reference sequence). This chain's CDR3 is CASTKVGLLNTEAFF. CDR3 DNA: TGTGCCAGCACCAAGGTCGGTCTCCTGAACACTGAAGCTTTCTTT.

The table lists this clonotype with a count of one. This rearrangement joins TRBV7-2 to TRBJ2-1; the match to TRBD1 covers 7 bases. The trim removed 5 bases at V and 3 bases at J, leaving 4 bases unmatched. Germline loops: CDR1 SGHTA, CDR2 FQGNSA. The CDR3 is 14 residues long. The CDR3 region has the DNA TGTGCCAGCAGCAAGGACAGGTACTACAATGAGCAGTTCTTC. Protein: CASSKDRYYNEQFF.